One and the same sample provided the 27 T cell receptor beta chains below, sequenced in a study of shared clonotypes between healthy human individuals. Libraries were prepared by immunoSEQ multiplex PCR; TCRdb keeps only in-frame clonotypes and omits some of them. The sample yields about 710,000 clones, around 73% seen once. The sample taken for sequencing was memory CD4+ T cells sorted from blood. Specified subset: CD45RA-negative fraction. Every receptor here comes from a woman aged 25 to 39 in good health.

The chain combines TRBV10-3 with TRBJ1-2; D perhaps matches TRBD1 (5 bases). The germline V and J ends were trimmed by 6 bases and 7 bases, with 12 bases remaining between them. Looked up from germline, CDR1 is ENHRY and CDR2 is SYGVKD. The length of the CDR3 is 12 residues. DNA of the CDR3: TGTGCCATCAGGGGGGACCTCGGTGGCTACACCTTC. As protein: CAIRGDLGGYTF.

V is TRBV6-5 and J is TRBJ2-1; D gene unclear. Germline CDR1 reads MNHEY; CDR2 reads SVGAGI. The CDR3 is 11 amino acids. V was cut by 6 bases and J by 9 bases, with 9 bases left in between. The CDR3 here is CASSHKGEQFF. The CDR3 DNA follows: TGTGCCAGCAGCCACAAAGGTGAGCAGTTCTTC.

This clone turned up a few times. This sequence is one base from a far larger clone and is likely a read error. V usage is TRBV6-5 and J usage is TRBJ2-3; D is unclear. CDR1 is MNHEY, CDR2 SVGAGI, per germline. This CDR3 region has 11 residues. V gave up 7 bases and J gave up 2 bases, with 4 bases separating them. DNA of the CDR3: TGTGCCAGCACCAACACAGATACGCAGTATTTT. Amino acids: CASTNTDTQYF.

CDR3 protein: CASRWASSQSGYTF. DNA of the CDR3: TGTGCCAGCAGGTGGGCGTCATCCCAGAGTGGCTACACCTTC. V is TRBV28 and J is TRBJ1-2; D is unresolved. Between the trimmed V and J ends, which lost 6 bases and 7 bases, there was a span of 18 bases. CDR3 length equals 14 residues. Germline loops: CDR1 MDHEN, CDR2 SYDVKM.

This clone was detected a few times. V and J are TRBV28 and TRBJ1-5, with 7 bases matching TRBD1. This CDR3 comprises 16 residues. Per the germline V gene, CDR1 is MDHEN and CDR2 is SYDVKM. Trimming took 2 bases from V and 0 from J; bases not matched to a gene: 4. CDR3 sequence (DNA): TGTGCCAGCAGTTTAGAAGGGACAGTTAGCAATCAGCCCCAGCATTTT. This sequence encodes CASSLEGTVSNQPQHF. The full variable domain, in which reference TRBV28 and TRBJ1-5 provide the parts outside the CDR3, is DVKVTQSSRYLVKRTGEKVFLECVQDMDHENMFWYRQDPGLGLRLIYFSYDVKMKEKGDIPEGYSVSREKKERFSLILESASTNQTSMYLCASSLEGTVSNQPQHFGDGTRLSIL.

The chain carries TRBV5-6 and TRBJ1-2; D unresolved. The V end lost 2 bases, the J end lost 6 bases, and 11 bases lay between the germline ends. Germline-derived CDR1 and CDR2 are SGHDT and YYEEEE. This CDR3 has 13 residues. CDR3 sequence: CASSFGHEHGYTF. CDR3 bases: TGTGCCAGCAGCTTCGGCCACGAACATGGCTACACCTTC.

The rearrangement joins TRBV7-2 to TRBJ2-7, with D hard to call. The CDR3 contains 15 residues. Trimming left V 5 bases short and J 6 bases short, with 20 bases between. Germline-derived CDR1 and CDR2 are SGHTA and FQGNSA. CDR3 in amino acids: CASSQTALVVSEQYF. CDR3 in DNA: TGTGCCAGCAGCCAGACTGCCCTAGTTGTCTCCGAGCAGTACTTC.

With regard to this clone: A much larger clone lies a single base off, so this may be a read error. CDR3 sequence reads: CASSLRETQYF. As DNA, the CDR3 is TGTGCCAGCAGCTTACGGGAGACCCAGTACTTC. The chain couples TRBV11-2 to TRBJ2-5; D gene unclear. CDR3 size: 11 residues. Germline CDR1 and CDR2: SGHAT and FQNNGV. Deletions cut 2 bases from V and 5 bases from J, with 3 bases between.

CDR3 region: CASSQVGLATIEGAKNIQYF. The CDR3 DNA follows: TGCGCCAGCAGCCAAGTGGGACTAGCGACCATTGAGGGGGCCAAAAACATTCAGTACTTC. The rearrangement links TRBV4-1 to TRBJ2-4, with TRBD2 identical over 10 bases. The trim removed 1 base at V and 1 base at J, leaving 13 bases unmatched. The CDR3 extends over 20 amino acids. Germline lookup yields CDR1 MGHRA and CDR2 YSYEKL.

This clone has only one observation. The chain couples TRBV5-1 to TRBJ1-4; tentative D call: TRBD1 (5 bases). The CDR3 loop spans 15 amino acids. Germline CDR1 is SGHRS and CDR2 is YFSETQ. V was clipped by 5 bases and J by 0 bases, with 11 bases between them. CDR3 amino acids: CASSGTLATNEKLFF. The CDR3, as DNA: TGCGCCAGCAGTGGGACTTTGGCAACTAATGAAAAACTGTTTTTT.

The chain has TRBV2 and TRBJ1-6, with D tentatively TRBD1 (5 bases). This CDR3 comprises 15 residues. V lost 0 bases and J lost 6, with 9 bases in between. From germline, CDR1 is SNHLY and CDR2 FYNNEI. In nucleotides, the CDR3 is TGTGCCAGCAGTGAAGCTCCAGGGTCTAATTCACCCCTCCACTTT. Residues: CASSEAPGSNSPLHF.

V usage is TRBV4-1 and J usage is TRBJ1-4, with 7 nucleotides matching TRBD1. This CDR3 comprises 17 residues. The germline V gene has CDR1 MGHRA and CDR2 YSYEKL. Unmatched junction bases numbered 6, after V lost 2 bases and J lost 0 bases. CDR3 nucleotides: TGCGCCAGCAGCCAACCCCGGGACAGAGCAACTAATGAAAAACTGTTTTTT. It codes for CASSQPRDRATNEKLFF.

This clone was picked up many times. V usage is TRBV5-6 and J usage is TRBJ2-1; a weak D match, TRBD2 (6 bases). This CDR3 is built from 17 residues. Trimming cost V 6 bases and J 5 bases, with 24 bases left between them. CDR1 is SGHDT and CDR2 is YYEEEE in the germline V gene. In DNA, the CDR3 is TGTGCCAGCACACCCCACTTGAGTAGCGGCCACAACAATGAGCAGTTCTTC. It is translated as CASTPHLSSGHNNEQFF.

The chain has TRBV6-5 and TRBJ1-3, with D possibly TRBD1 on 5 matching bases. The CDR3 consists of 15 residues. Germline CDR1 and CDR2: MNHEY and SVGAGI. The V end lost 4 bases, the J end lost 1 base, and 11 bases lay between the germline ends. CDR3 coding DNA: TGTGCCAGCAGTTCGGTAGGGGTTTCTGGAAACACCATATATTTT. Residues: CASSSVGVSGNTIYF.

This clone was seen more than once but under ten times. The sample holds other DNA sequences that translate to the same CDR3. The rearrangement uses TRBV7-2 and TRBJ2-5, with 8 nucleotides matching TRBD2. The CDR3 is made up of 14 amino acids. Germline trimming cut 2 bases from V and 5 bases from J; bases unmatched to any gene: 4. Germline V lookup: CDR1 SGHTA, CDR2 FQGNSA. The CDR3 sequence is CASSLNSGEETQYF. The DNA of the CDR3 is TGTGCCAGCAGCTTAAATAGCGGGGAGGAGACCCAGTACTTC.

CDR3 protein: CASSPPRGRAHNEQFF. The CDR3 DNA is TGTGCCAGCTCACCACCGCGAGGGAGGGCCCACAATGAGCAGTTCTTC. This chain joins TRBV18 and TRBJ2-1; 7 bases line up with TRBD2. CDR3 length equals 16 residues. The junction had 7 bases not matched to a gene; V was cut back by 0 bases and J by 5 bases. From germline, CDR1 is KGHSH and CDR2 LQKENI.

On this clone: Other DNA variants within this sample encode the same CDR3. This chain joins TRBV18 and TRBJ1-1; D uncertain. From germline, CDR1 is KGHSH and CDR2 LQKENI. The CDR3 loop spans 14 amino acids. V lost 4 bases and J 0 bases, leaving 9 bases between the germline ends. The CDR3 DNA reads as TGTGCCAGCTCACTTGGACTGATGAACACTGAAGCTTTCTTT. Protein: CASSLGLMNTEAFF.

In DNA, the CDR3 is TGTGCCAGCAGTTTATCCACAGTGGTCCGCTTTGCCTCCACTGAAGCTTTCTTT. Translating it yields CASSLSTVVRFASTEAFF. The chain carries TRBV27 and TRBJ1-1; no clear D. CDR1 and CDR2 (germline): MNHEY, SMNVEV (reference sequence). V was cut by 0 bases and J by 4 bases, with 21 bases left in between. The CDR3 covers 18 residues.

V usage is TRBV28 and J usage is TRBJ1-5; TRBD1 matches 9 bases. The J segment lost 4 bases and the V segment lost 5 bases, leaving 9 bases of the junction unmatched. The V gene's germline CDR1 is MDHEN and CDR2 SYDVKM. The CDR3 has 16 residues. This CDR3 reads CASSPPMTGGNQPQHF. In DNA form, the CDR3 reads TGTGCCAGCAGTCCCCCAATGACAGGGGGAAATCAGCCCCAGCATTTT.

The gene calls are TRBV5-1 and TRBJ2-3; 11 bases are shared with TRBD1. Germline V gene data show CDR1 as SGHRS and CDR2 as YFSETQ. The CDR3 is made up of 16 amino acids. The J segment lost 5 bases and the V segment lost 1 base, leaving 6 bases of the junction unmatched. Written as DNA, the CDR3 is TGCGCCAGCAGCTTGAATGGACAGGGGGCGAAAGATACGCAGTATTTT. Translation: CASSLNGQGAKDTQYF.

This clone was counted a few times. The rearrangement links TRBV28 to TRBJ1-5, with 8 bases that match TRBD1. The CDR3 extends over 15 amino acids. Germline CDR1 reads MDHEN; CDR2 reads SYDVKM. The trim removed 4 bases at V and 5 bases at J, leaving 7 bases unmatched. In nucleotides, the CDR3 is TGTGCCAGCAGTTCACCTACAGGGGGAGATCAGCCCCAGCATTTT. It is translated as CASSSPTGGDQPQHF.

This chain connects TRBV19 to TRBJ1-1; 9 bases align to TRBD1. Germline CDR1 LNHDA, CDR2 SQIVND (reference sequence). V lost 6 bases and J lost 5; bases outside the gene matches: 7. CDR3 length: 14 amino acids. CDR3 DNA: TGTGCCAGTAGGCGACAGGGGGTAGGTACTGAAGCTTTCTTT. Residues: CASRRQGVGTEAFF.

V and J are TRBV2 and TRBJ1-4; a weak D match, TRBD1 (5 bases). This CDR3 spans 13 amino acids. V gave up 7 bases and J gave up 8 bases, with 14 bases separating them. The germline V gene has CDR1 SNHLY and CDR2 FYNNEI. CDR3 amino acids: CASTYRRTEKLFF. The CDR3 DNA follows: TGTGCCAGCACCTACAGGAGGACCGAAAAACTGTTTTTT.

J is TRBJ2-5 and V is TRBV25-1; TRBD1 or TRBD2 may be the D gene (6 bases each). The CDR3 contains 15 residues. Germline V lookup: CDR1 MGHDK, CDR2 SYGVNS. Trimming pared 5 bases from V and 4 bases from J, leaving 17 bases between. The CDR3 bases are TGTGCCAGCAGTAACGCCTCGGGGGCCGTAGAGACCCAGTACTTC. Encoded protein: CASSNASGAVETQYF.

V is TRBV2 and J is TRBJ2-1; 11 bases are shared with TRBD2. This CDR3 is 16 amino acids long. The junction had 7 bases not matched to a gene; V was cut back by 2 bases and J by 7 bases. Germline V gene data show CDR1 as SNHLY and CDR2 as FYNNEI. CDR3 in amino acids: CASSERRLAGGNEQFF. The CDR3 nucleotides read TGTGCCAGCAGTGAAAGGAGGCTAGCGGGAGGAAATGAGCAGTTCTTC.

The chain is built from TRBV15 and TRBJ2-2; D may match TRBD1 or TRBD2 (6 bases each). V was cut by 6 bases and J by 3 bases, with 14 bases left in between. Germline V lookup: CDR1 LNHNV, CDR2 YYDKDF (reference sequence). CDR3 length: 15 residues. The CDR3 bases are TGTGCCACCAGAAGGGGGGCAACGGACACCGGGGAGCTGTTTTTT. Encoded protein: CATRRGATDTGELFF.

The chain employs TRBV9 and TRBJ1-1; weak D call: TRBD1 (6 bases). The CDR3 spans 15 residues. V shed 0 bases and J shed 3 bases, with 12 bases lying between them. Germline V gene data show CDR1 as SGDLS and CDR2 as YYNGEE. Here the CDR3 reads CASSVVGAGHTEAFF. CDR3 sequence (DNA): TGTGCCAGCAGCGTAGTGGGGGCGGGGCACACTGAAGCTTTCTTT.